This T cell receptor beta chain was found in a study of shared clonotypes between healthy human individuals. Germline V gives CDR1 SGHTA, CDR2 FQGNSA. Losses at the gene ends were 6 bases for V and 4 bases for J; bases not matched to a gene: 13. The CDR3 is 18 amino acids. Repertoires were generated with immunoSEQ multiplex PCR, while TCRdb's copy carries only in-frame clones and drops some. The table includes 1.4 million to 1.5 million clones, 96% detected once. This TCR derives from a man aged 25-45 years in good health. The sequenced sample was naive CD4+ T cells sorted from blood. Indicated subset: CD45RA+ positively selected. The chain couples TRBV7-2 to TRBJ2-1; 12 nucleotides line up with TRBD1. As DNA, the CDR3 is TGTGCCAGCAGATACCCCCGGGACAGGGGGCGGTTGTACAATGAGCAGTTCTTC. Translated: CASRYPRDRGRLYNEQFF.